A few counts support the clone carrying this T cell receptor (beta chain). The study tagged each TCR cDNA molecule with a unique molecular identifier. TCRdb ran MiXCR on the 5' RACE reads and lists one entry per CDR3 protein. The sample carries approximately 47,000 distinct CDR3 sequences, 6% to 9.5% recorded once. The time point: sample taken at primary tumor resection. Whole RNA came from tumor, nontumor lung or frozen PBMC and was sequenced without being sorted. There were some 70 donors, all of them untreated patients with early-stage non-small cell lung cancer. This entry comes from a study of spatial heterogeneity in lung cancer. The CDR3 length is 16 residues. Trimming left V 0 bases short and J 2 bases short, with 12 bases between. The germline V gene has CDR1 LGHNA and CDR2 YSLEER.

This TCR derives from a female donor with early-stage non-small cell lung cancer. V and J are TRBV4-3 and TRBJ2-3; D is perhaps TRBD2 (6 bases). The sequencing here drew on PBMCs, taken at surgery. The CDR3 reads CASSQDPGVVTDTQYF. The DNA of the CDR3 is TGCGCCAGCAGCCAAGATCCGGGGGTTGTCACAGATACGCAGTATTTT.